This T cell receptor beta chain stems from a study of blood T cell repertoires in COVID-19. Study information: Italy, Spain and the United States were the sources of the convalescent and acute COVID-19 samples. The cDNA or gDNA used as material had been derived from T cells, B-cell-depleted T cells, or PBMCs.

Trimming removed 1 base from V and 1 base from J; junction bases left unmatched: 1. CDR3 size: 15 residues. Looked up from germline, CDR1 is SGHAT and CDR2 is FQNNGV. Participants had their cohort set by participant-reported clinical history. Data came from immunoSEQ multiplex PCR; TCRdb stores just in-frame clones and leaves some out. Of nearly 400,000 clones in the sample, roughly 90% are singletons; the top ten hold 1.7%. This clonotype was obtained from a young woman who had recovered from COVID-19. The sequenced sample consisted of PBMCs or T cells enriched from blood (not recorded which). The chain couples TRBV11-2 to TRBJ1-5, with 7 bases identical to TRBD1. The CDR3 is CASSLGRGSNQPQHF. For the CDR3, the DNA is TGTGCCAGCAGCTTAGGCAGGGGGAGCAATCAGCCCCAGCATTTT.